This T cell receptor (beta chain) derives from a study of cytomegalovirus exposure and HLA in healthy donors. The study's findings and limits: In a later analysis, parvovirus B19, influenza, CMV and Epstein-Barr virus appeared linked to several top co-occurrence clusters. 164 TCR beta chains were listed as cytomegalovirus-associated.

The germline CDR1 and CDR2 sequences are PRHDT and FYEKMQ (reference sequence). Between the trimmed V and J ends, which lost 3 bases and 4 bases, there was a span of 21 bases. The CDR3 length is 17 residues. Primers: 60 Vbeta forward and 13 Jbeta reverse. The method was immunoSEQ multiplex PCR; TCRdb's version includes in-frame clones alone and lacks a portion of them. The table for this sample gives tens of thousands of clones. Of note for this clone: Its antigen is undetermined.

Sample: PBMCs. The TCR was taken from a woman between 40 and 50 years old in good health and CMV-seronegative. The chain links TRBV13 to TRBJ1-1, with D possibly matching TRBD1 (5 bases). CDR3 protein: CASSFKGTRVGGTEAFF. CDR3 DNA: TGTGCCAGCAGCTTCAAGGGGACCCGAGTGGGGGGCACTGAAGCTTTCTTT.